The clone carrying this T cell receptor beta chain was seen a handful of times. Antigen specificity is unknown. TCRdb passed the 5' RACE reads through MiXCR, listing each CDR3 protein once. This sample carries a few hundred thousand distinct CDR3 sequences, under 25% of them seen once, and the ten largest clones take under 15%. The data stem from a study of T-cell memory formation after mild COVID-19. General study points: Contracting CD8+ clones were enriched in EMRA, CD4+ mainly in CM and EM.

V lost 0 bases, J lost 2 bases, and 13 bases lay in between. The germline V gene encodes CDR1 KGHSH and CDR2 LQKENI. CDR3 length equals 16 residues. The rearrangement uses TRBV18 and TRBJ1-2; D remains unclear. The receptor comes from an adult woman who had mild COVID-19 (a few samples of this study predate the infection). Cell type and time point are not known. Input material: PBMCs or a T cell subset sorted from them (not recorded which). CDR3 sequence reads: CASSPPVGSSNYGYTF. CDR3 nucleotide sequence: TGTGCCAGCTCACCACCAGTAGGCTCCTCAAACTATGGCTACACCTTC.